This TCR beta chain was sequenced for a study of CD8+ T cells in alopecia areata listed by TCRdb under 2018. Study-level background: The treated patients took part in an open-label pilot trial in which moderate-to-severe alopecia areata was treated with oral tofacitinib at 5 to 10 mg twice daily. Patients stayed on tofacitinib for 6 to 18 months and then had 6 months of follow-up off drug so that delayed response and recurrence could be assessed. In both human patients and the C3H/HeJ mouse model, the study applied high-throughput TCRbeta sequencing to look at T cell clonal expansion in alopecia areata. Scalp tissue and sorted CD4+ and CD8+ peripheral blood T cells from patchy and totalis/universalis alopecia areata patients and from healthy controls were covered by human TCRbeta sequencing. Tofacitinib-treated patients had biopsies at baseline and at 4 and 24 weeks of treatment, with a later scalp biopsy in several patients. Scalp clonality was compared across normal scalp (n=4), patchy alopecia areata scalp (n=8), and alopecia totalis/universalis scalp (n=8). RNA came from the PAXgene miRNA kit for fixed scalp, the miRNeasy kit for PBMCs, and the RNeasy kit for mouse skin. TCRbeta CDR3 regions were amplified by immunoSEQ multiplex PCR with 35 Vbeta forward and 13 Jbeta reverse primers.

The time point label, as the study defines it: baseline before oral tofacitinib. Lesional scalp punch biopsies and peripheral blood were collected from alopecia areata patients. PBMCs were isolated by density centrifugation and stained for CD3, CD4 and CD8, after which CD4+ and CD8+ T cells were sorted on a FACSAria. Concerning this clone itself: Its target antigen remains unknown. Base qualities are not recorded, but no much larger clone differs from it by a single base.

Receptor libraries were prepared by the immunoSEQ multiplex PCR assay. RNA was extracted from all samples and reverse transcribed into cDNA, which served as template for TCR sequencing. SuperScript III was used for first-strand cDNA synthesis, primed with a 2:1 mix of oligo-dT and random hexamers. A synthetic immune receptor repertoire was used to assess amplification bias, and residual bias was removed computationally. The authors' analysis ran thus. Raw reads were preprocessed to remove errors, and CDR3 was defined by IMGT conventions from the conserved cysteine to phenylalanine. Clonality was calculated as 1 minus Shannon entropy normalized by log2 of the number of productive unique TCRs. CD4 or CD8 identity of scalp clones was inferred by cross-referencing scalp TCRbeta sequences with sorted blood CD4 and CD8 repertoires. Entries here come from immuneACCESS through TCRdb and include only in-frame sequences with V and J called. Some clones fail to appear in such tables; in the studies checked, an unresolved V gene covers under half of the shortfall, and the cause of the remainder is unknown. The DNA gave D and trimming, while V, J and clone size come from that table. This sample is represented by some 130,000 clones; around 58% of them were singletons. The ten largest make up under 6.5% of the sample.

The germline V gene yields SQVTM for CDR1 and ANQGSEA for CDR2. V gives up 7 bases and J gives up 0 bases, and the segment between their germline ends measures 10 bases. The CDR3 covers 12 residues, taking in both the cysteine and the phenylalanine. Of all the DNA, just the CDR3 is kept, 36 bases in frame from base 1. Summary of the overall study and its limitations: Lesional scalp, especially in alopecia totalis/universalis, showed higher clonality and more expanded CD8+ clones than normal scalp, suggesting antigenic drive. Shared TCR sequences between patients were less evident than in mice, which may be partly attributable to HLA diversity in the patient population. Resident alphabeta T cells in normal human skin are also sequenced, complicating scalp TCR repertoire analysis, unlike mouse skin dominated by gammadelta T cells.

The specimen was CD4+ T cells sorted from blood, collected at week 0. The sequence joins TRBV29-1 to TRBJ2-7; no D gene can be assigned with confidence. The receptor was isolated from a human donor with alopecia areata. The nucleotides are TGCAGCGCCACCACCGACTCCTACGAGCAGTACTTC. This codes for CSATTDSYEQYF.